The 25 T cell receptor beta chains below were found in one sample sequenced in a study of beta chain features in type 1 diabetes. Sequencing targeted expressed TCRB transcripts, as all isolated RNA had been reverse transcribed. Assay: immunoSEQ multiplex PCR; the TCRdb copy retains only in-frame clones and omits some. The profile shows 130,000 to 150,000 clones, less than 11% of them singletons. The sequenced material came from naive CD4+ T cells from blood. All receptors derive from a young man in good health.

The gene calls are TRBV5-1 and TRBJ1-1; D is possibly TRBD1 (6 bases). There are 14 residues in the CDR3. Germline CDR1 SGHRS, CDR2 YFSETQ. Trimming removed 0 bases from V and 6 bases from J, with 12 bases in between. CDR3: CASSLVVGGAEAFF. The CDR3 nucleotides read TGCGCCAGCAGCTTGGTCGTAGGGGGGGCTGAAGCTTTCTTT.

In this sample, this clone turned up a few times. The V and J genes are TRBV5-1 and TRBJ2-3; TRBD1 matches 7 bases. Germline CDR1 is SGHRS and CDR2 is YFSETQ. The junction had 8 bases not matched to a gene; V was cut back by 4 bases and J by 3 bases. This CDR3 is 15 amino acids long. The CDR3 spells CASSQIGDRTDTQYF. The CDR3 nucleotides read TGCGCCAGCAGCCAAATCGGGGACAGAACAGATACGCAGTATTTT. Using reference TRBV5-1 and TRBJ2-3 for the parts outside the CDR3, the full variable domain is KAGVTQTPRYLIKTRGQQVTLSCSPISGHRSVSWYQQTPGQGLQFLFEYFSETQRNKGNFPGRFSGRQFSNSRSEMNVSTLELGDSALYLCASSQIGDRTDTQYFGPGTRLTVL.

This clone was seen only a few times. The genes are TRBV5-6 and TRBJ2-7, with D perhaps matching TRBD1 (5 bases). This CDR3 spans 16 amino acids. V was trimmed by 0 bases and J by 2 bases, leaving 15 bases between them. Germline V gene lookup returns CDR1 SGHDT and CDR2 YYEEEE. The CDR3 here is CASSLGSRVVAYEQYF. The CDR3 coding sequence is TGTGCCAGCAGCTTGGGAAGCAGGGTGGTTGCCTACGAGCAGTACTTC. The variable domain in full, completed from reference TRBV5-6 and TRBJ2-7, reads DAGVTQSPTHLIKTRGQQVTLRCSPKSGHDTVSWYQQALGQGPQFIFQYYEEEERQRGNFPDRFSGHQFPNYSSELNVNALLLGDSALYLCASSLGSRVVAYEQYFGPGTRLTVT.

This clone was recorded at least ten times. This likely comes from a read error, as the CDR3 has no conserved phenylalanine or tryptophan at its end. The DNA is left out, because the CDR3 cannot be placed on it with certainty; the CDR3 is given as TCRdb lists it. V usage is TRBV30 and J usage is TRBJ1-1. Looked up from germline, CDR1 is GTSNPN and CDR2 is SVGIG (reference sequence). The CDR3 adds up to 12 amino acids, both ends counted. This CDR3 is CAWSGGQGGFLV.

This clone was counted a few times. The rearrangement joins TRBV9 to TRBJ2-1; 12 nucleotides line up with TRBD1. Germline trimming cut 0 bases from V and 7 bases from J; bases unmatched to any gene: 5. Germline V gives CDR1 SGDLS, CDR2 YYNGEE. The CDR3 runs 16 residues. CDR3 sequence: CASSVAPGQGANEQFF. CDR3 nucleotides: TGTGCCAGCAGCGTAGCTCCGGGACAGGGGGCGAATGAGCAGTTCTTC. Combining the CDR3 with reference TRBV9 and TRBJ2-1 gives the whole variable domain DSGVTQTPKHLITATGQRVTLRCSPRSGDLSVYWYQQSLDQGLQFLIQYYNGEERAKGNILERFSAQQFPDLHSELNLSSLELGDSALYFCASSVAPGQGANEQFFGPGTRLTVL.

V is TRBV18 and J is TRBJ1-1; no firm D call. From germline, CDR1 is KGHSH and CDR2 LQKENI. The CDR3 length is 15 residues. V shed 0 bases and J shed 0 bases, with 8 bases lying between them. This CDR3 reads CASSPPVVLNTEAFF. The CDR3 nucleotides are TGTGCCAGCTCACCACCGGTAGTCCTGAACACTGAAGCTTTCTTT.

The chain combines TRBV7-2 with TRBJ2-7; no reliable D call. The CDR3 spans 13 residues. The germline V gene encodes CDR1 SGHTA and CDR2 FQGNSA. V lost 5 bases to trimming and J lost 4 bases, with 12 bases between them. CDR3 loop: CASSRGRRYEQYF. The CDR3 DNA reads TGTGCCAGCAGCCGCGGAAGACGTTACGAGCAGTACTTC.

This clone was counted a few times. V and J are TRBV7-9 and TRBJ1-2, with a possible D match to TRBD1 (5 bases). Germline loops: CDR1 SEHNR, CDR2 FQNEAQ (reference sequence). The V end was cut by 4 bases, the J end by 4 bases, with 10 bases between. CDR3 length: 13 residues. CDR3: CASSSLTVYGYTF. CDR3 nucleotides: TGTGCCAGCAGCTCATTGACAGTCTATGGCTACACCTTC.

This clone was seen more than once but under ten times. V gene TRBV7-3 combines with J gene TRBJ2-5, with 8 nucleotides matching TRBD2. Germline values: CDR1 SGHTA, CDR2 FQGTGA. J was trimmed by 1 base and V by 2 bases; bases with no gene match: 0. This CDR3 contains 14 residues. The CDR3 here is CASSLAGGQETQYF. CDR3 in DNA: TGTGCCAGCAGCTTAGCGGGGGGCCAAGAGACCCAGTACTTC. Full variable domain (rest looked up from reference TRBV7-3 and TRBJ2-5): GAGVSQTPSNKVTEKGKYVELRCDPISGHTALYWYRQSLGQGPEFLIYFQGTGAADDSGLPNDRFFAVRPEGSVSTLKIQRTERGDSAVYLCASSLAGGQETQYFGPGTRLLVL.

The table lists this clone with a few counts. V gene TRBV10-3 combines with J gene TRBJ2-5; weak D call: TRBD2 (5 bases). CDR3 length equals 12 residues. V lost 6 bases and J lost 5, with 10 bases in between. The germline V gene encodes CDR1 ENHRY and CDR2 SYGVKD. The CDR3 protein is CAISGDSETQYF. CDR3 sequence (DNA): TGTGCCATCAGCGGGGATAGTGAGACCCAGTACTTC.

This clone was recorded a few times. The chain combines TRBV4-1 with TRBJ2-5; 10 bases align to TRBD2. Germline trimming cut 4 bases from V and 2 bases from J; bases unmatched to any gene: 10. The CDR3 extends over 17 amino acids. Per germline, CDR1 MGHRA and CDR2 YSYEKL. CDR3 sequence: CASSRGSVAGGQETQYF. CDR3 nucleotides: TGCGCCAGCAGCCGAGGCTCAGTAGCGGGGGGACAAGAGACCCAGTACTTC.

The CDR3 sequence: CASSLGTGRLDYGYTF. DNA for the CDR3: TGTGCCAGCAGCTTGGGGACAGGGAGGTTGGACTATGGCTACACCTTC. The chain links TRBV5-4 to TRBJ1-2, with 8 bases identical to TRBD1. V gave up 0 bases and J gave up 3 bases; unmatched junction bases: 7. Germline-derived CDR1 and CDR2 are SGHNT and YYREEE (reference sequence). The CDR3 runs to 16 residues. The entire variable domain, with the rest obtained from reference TRBV5-4 and TRBJ1-2, is as follows: ETGVTQSPTHLIKTRGQQVTLRCSSQSGHNTVSWYQQALGQGPQFIFQYYREEENGRGNFPPRFSGLQFPNYSSELNVNALELDDSALYLCASSLGTGRLDYGYTFGSGTRLTVV.

This chain links TRBV9 with TRBJ1-5, with no clear D. The germline V gene encodes CDR1 SGDLS and CDR2 YYNGEE. The CDR3 extends over 17 amino acids. Trimming pared 0 bases from V and 2 bases from J, leaving 15 bases between. The chain's CDR3 is CASSVGGGASGNQPQHF. DNA for the CDR3: TGTGCCAGCAGCGTAGGTGGCGGAGCTTCGGGCAATCAGCCCCAGCATTTT.

This clone was observed a handful of times. The rearrangement uses TRBV4-1 and TRBJ2-2, with 7 bases matching TRBD2. CDR1 and CDR2 (germline): MGHRA, YSYEKL. V shed 6 bases, J shed 4 bases, and the junction held 11 bases outside the gene matches. The CDR3 length is 16 residues. The CDR3 reads CASRPYLAEGTGELFF. The DNA for the CDR3 is TGCGCCAGCAGACCGTATCTAGCGGAAGGCACCGGGGAGCTGTTTTTT.

A few counts support this clone. The chain couples TRBV7-2 to TRBJ2-6, with D uncertain. Germline values: CDR1 SGHTA, CDR2 FQGNSA. The CDR3 is made up of 16 amino acids. Trimming shortened V by 3 bases and J by 4 bases, and 13 bases separated the two germline ends. This CDR3 is CASSFGLERGANVLTF. In DNA, the CDR3 is TGTGCCAGCAGCTTTGGTCTAGAGAGGGGGGCCAACGTCCTGACTTTC.

This clone was detected a few times. V usage is TRBV10-3 and J usage is TRBJ2-7; 10 positions match TRBD2. Germline CDR1 and CDR2: ENHRY and SYGVKD. J lost 6 bases, V lost 8 bases, and 7 bases had no gene match. CDR3 size: 13 residues. The chain's CDR3 is CAIWASGGREQYF. CDR3 bases: TGTGCCATCTGGGCTAGCGGGGGTCGCGAGCAGTACTTC.

The chain is built from TRBV30 and TRBJ2-6; D is perhaps TRBD1 (6 bases). This CDR3 region has 15 residues. Per the germline V gene, CDR1 is GTSNPN and CDR2 is SVGIG (reference sequence). The germline V and J ends were trimmed by 1 base and 2 bases, with 9 bases remaining between them. The CDR3 sequence is CAWSEYRAGANVLTF. CDR3 sequence (DNA): TGTGCCTGGAGTGAATACAGGGCTGGGGCCAACGTCCTGACTTTC.

J is TRBJ2-5 and V is TRBV2, with 8 bases lining up with TRBD2. Germline CDR1 reads SNHLY; CDR2 reads FYNNEI. The CDR3 runs to 14 residues. With 6 bases clipped from V and 4 bases from J, the junction kept 7 bases outside the gene matches. Here the CDR3 DNA reads TGTGCCAGCAGCGCCGGACTAGCCCTAGAGACCCAGTACTTC. Translation gives CASSAGLALETQYF.

At least ten counts were recorded for this clone. CDR3 in DNA: TGTGCCAGCAGCTTAGACAGCTTCTACGAGCAGTACTTC. It specifies CASSLDSFYEQYF. This chain links TRBV7-2 with TRBJ2-7; D is undetermined. The CDR3 covers 13 residues. V lost 1 base, J lost 3 bases, and 7 bases lay in between. CDR1 and CDR2 (germline): SGHTA, FQGNSA.

The sample holds many counts of this clone. The rearrangement uses TRBV10-3 and TRBJ2-1, with D perhaps TRBD1 (6 bases). V was shortened by 4 bases and J by 6 bases, with 16 bases between the two germline ends. The CDR3 runs to 15 residues. Germline V gene lookup returns CDR1 ENHRY and CDR2 SYGVKD. Here the CDR3 DNA reads TGTGCCATCAGTGTCCGGGACATCTCCCTCAATGAGCAGTTCTTC. Protein product: CAISVRDISLNEQFF.

The chain is built from TRBV2 and TRBJ2-7, with D maybe TRBD2 (5 bases). Deletions cut 8 bases from V and 2 bases from J, with 16 bases between. CDR3 length equals 14 residues. CDR1 is SNHLY, CDR2 FYNNEI, per germline. The CDR3 protein is CASLLYGDTYEQYF. Here the CDR3 DNA reads TGTGCCAGCCTCTTGTACGGGGATACCTACGAGCAGTACTTC.

There are a few counts of this clone. The rearrangement joins TRBV27 to TRBJ2-5; 9 nucleotides align to TRBD1. V shed 4 bases, J shed 4 bases, and the junction held 7 bases outside the gene matches. This CDR3 contains 15 residues. The germline gives CDR1 MNHEY, CDR2 SMNVEV (reference sequence). CDR3 residues: CASSYYRDRVETQYF. The CDR3 coding sequence is TGTGCCAGCAGTTACTACCGGGACAGGGTAGAGACCCAGTACTTC.

This clone turned up a few times. Here the CDR3 DNA reads TGCGCCAGCAGCCCCCGGGGGACGGCGGGCCCAGATACGCAGTATTTT. This gives the protein CASSPRGTAGPDTQYF. This chain uses TRBV5-1 with TRBJ2-3, with D tentatively TRBD2 (6 bases). The CDR3 contains 16 residues. Germline loops: CDR1 SGHRS, CDR2 YFSETQ. Trimming pared 4 bases from V and 4 bases from J, leaving 19 bases between.

This clone has more than one count but fewer than ten. The V call is TRBV11-2, the J call TRBJ1-5; D possibly corresponds to TRBD1 (6 bases). The germline V gene has CDR1 SGHAT and CDR2 FQNNGV. Trimming took 4 bases from V and 5 from J, leaving 12 bases between them. The CDR3 consists of 14 residues. The CDR3 loop is CASSSTGTDQPQHF. CDR3 DNA sequence: TGTGCCAGCAGCTCGACAGGAACCGATCAGCCCCAGCATTTT.

The chain couples TRBV5-5 to TRBJ1-6, with 9 bases matching TRBD1. This CDR3 is 16 amino acids long. From germline, CDR1 is SGHKS and CDR2 YYEKEE (reference sequence). Trimming at V came to 3 bases and at J to 9 bases, leaving 10 bases not matched to a gene. The CDR3 loop is CASSYGQGFLSSPLHF. The CDR3 bases are TGTGCCAGCAGCTATGGACAGGGGTTCCTAAGTTCACCCCTCCACTTT.